The rows below give T cell receptor beta chains drawn from one sample of a study of early T cells in non-severe SARS-CoV-2 infection. TCRdb fed the 5' RACE reads into MiXCR, producing one record per CDR3 protein. The sample carries about 60,000 distinct CDR3 sequences, roughly 14% recorded once. The sample consisted of whole blood. The receptors were sampled from an adult who was a healthcare worker with PCR-confirmed SARS-CoV-2 infection or an uninfected control (not recorded which). CDR3s include the opening cysteine and the closing phenylalanine or tryptophan. Each record gives: clone size, V gene, J gene, D gene, CDR3 DNA, CDR3 protein. A D gene is named only where the DNA matches it firmly. Only some rows state a clone size, as once, few, many or a class for expanded clones.

abundance: .
v_gene: TRBV7-9
j_gene: TRBJ2-6
d_gene: .
CDR3nt: TGTGCCAGCAGACGTAACTCTGGGGCCAACGTCCTGACTTTC
CDR3aa: CASRRNSGANVLTF

abundance: .
v_gene: TRBV18
j_gene: TRBJ1-1
d_gene: .
CDR3nt: TGTGCCAGCTCACCTCTCCAGGGAGAAGCTTTCTTT
CDR3aa: CASSPLQGEAFF

abundance: few
v_gene: TRBV27
j_gene: TRBJ1-4
d_gene: .
CDR3nt: TGTGCCAGCAGTCGGACGCTCGTCGGTGTTGGTAATGAAAAACTGTTTTTT
CDR3aa: CASSRTLVGVGNEKLFF

abundance: few
v_gene: TRBV6-6
j_gene: TRBJ2-5
d_gene: .
CDR3nt: TGTGCCAGCAGTTCACAGGGAAAAGAGACCCAGTACTTC
CDR3aa: CASSSQGKETQYF

abundance: few
v_gene: TRBV7-2
j_gene: TRBJ2-3
d_gene: .
CDR3nt: TGTGCCAGCAGCCCACTAGATACGCAGTATTTT
CDR3aa: CASSPLDTQYF

abundance: .
v_gene: TRBV12-3/TRBV12-4
j_gene: TRBJ2-7
d_gene: TRBD1
CDR3nt: TGTGCCAGCAGTTTAGGCTGGGACAGGGCTAGCTACGAGCAGTACTTC
CDR3aa: CASSLGWDRASYEQYF

abundance: many
v_gene: TRBV11-2
j_gene: TRBJ2-7
d_gene: .
CDR3nt: TGTGCCAGCAAAGCGGCAGGGGAGGACGAGCAGTACTTC
CDR3aa: CASKAAGEDEQYF

abundance: .
v_gene: TRBV12-3/TRBV12-4
j_gene: TRBJ2-3
d_gene: .
CDR3nt: TGTGCCAGCAGCCCCGCCTATTCCGGCACAGATACGCAGTATTTT
CDR3aa: CASSPAYSGTDTQYF

abundance: few
v_gene: TRBV27
j_gene: TRBJ1-1
d_gene: .
CDR3nt: TGTGCCAGCAGAAGAGATACTGAAGCTTTCTTT
CDR3aa: CASRRDTEAFF

abundance: few
v_gene: TRBV10-3
j_gene: TRBJ1-2
d_gene: TRBD1
CDR3nt: TGTGCCATCAGTGGCCCAGGCCAGGGGGCGGATGGCTACACCTTC
CDR3aa: CAISGPGQGADGYTF